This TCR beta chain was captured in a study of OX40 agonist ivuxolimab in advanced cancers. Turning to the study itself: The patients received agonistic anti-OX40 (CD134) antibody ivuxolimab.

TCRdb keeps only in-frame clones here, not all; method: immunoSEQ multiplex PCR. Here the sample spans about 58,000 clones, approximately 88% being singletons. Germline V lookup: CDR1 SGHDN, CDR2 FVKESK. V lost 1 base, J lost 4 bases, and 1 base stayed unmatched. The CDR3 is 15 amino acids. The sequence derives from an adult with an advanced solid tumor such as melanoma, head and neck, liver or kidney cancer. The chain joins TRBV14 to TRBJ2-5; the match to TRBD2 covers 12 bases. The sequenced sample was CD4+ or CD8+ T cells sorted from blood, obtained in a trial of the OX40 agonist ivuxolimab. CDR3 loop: CASSQGTSGIETQYF. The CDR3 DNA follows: TGTGCCAGCAGCCAAGGGACTAGCGGGATAGAGACCCAGTACTTC. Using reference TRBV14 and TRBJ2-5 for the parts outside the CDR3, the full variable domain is EAGVTQFPSHSVIEKGQTVTLRCDPISGHDNLYWYRRVMGKEIKFLLHFVKESKQDESGMPNNRFLAERTGGTYSTLKVQPAELEDSGVYFCASSQGTSGIETQYFGPGTRLLVL.